Presented here are 9 T cell receptor beta chains from one specimen sequenced in a study of T cells after yellow fever vaccination. One entry per CDR3 protein, called by TCRdb with MiXCR from the 5' RACE reads. The sample records hundreds of thousands of distinct CDR3 sequences, approximately 13% being singletons. The sample in question was PBMCs, obtained on the day of the yellow fever booster vaccination. Receptors were obtained from a man aged 25 to 40 who received the YFV17D yellow fever vaccine.

Only a few counts were recorded for this clonotype. J is TRBJ1-4 and V is TRBV5-5, with D possibly TRBD1 on 5 matching bases. V lost 2 bases, J lost 7 bases, and 21 bases lay in between. CDR1 is SGHKS, CDR2 YYEKEE, per germline (reference sequence). There are 17 residues in the CDR3. The CDR3 nucleotides read TGTGCCAGCAGCTTAACCCCGTACTTGCAGACAGCTGAAAAACTGTTTTTT. Its translation: CASSLTPYLQTAEKLFF.

This clonotype was counted between two and nine times. V gene TRBV7-2 combines with J gene TRBJ1-5; D ambiguous. Germline CDR1 and CDR2: SGHTA and FQGNSA. Trimming took off 0 bases at V and 0 bases at J, with 12 bases between the two ends. The CDR3 loop spans 17 amino acids. The CDR3 loop is CASSLASGPYSNQPQHF. CDR3 DNA sequence: TGTGCCAGCAGCTTAGCGTCTGGCCCGTATAGCAATCAGCCCCAGCATTTT.

V and J are TRBV11-2 and TRBJ2-3; TRBD2 agrees at 8 bases. Germline-derived CDR1 and CDR2 are SGHAT and FQNNGV. The J segment lost 2 bases and the V segment lost 5 bases, leaving 12 bases of the junction unmatched. The CDR3 covers 17 residues. The CDR3 DNA reads as TGTGCCAGCAGCCTCCAAGGGCTAGCGGGTAACACAGATACGCAGTATTTT. Its protein is CASSLQGLAGNTDTQYF.

The chain combines TRBV5-6 with TRBJ2-7; 10 nucleotides agree with TRBD2. CDR1 and CDR2 from the germline V gene are SGHDT and YYEEEE. The CDR3 runs 15 residues. V lost 1 base, J lost 5 bases, and 6 bases stayed unmatched. This CDR3 is CASSLLGLAIDEQYF. DNA for the CDR3: TGTGCCAGCAGCTTGTTGGGACTAGCGATCGACGAGCAGTACTTC.

The chain has TRBV10-3 and TRBJ2-5; 9 bases are a match to TRBD2. This CDR3 spans 16 amino acids. The V segment lost 2 bases and the J segment 5 bases; nucleotides outside the gene matches: 9. Germline V gene lookup returns CDR1 ENHRY and CDR2 SYGVKD. The CDR3 DNA reads TGTGCCATCAGTGAGGGGGTAGCGGGAGTCGGGGAGACCCAGTACTTC. This codes for CAISEGVAGVGETQYF.

This clonotype was observed a handful of times. This chain links TRBV20-1 with TRBJ1-1, with TRBD1 identical over 7 bases. This CDR3 has 14 amino acids. J was trimmed by 4 bases and V by 3 bases; bases with no gene match: 8. The germline V gene has CDR1 DFQATT and CDR2 SNEGSKA (reference sequence). CDR3 in amino acids: CSARGQLPSTEAFF. Here the CDR3 DNA reads TGCAGTGCTAGGGGACAGCTTCCCAGCACTGAAGCTTTCTTT.

The sample holds a few counts of this clonotype. V gene TRBV9 combines with J gene TRBJ1-3; D is unresolved. CDR1 and CDR2 (germline): SGDLS, YYNGEE. Trimming stripped 7 bases from V and 3 bases from J, with 11 bases between. The CDR3 totals 13 residues. The CDR3 loop reads CASAGDSGNTIYF. In DNA, the CDR3 is TGTGCCAGCGCCGGGGATAGTGGAAACACCATATATTTT.

This clonotype was observed a few times. This sequence joins TRBV18 and TRBJ2-1, with 10 nucleotides matching TRBD2. Unmatched junction bases numbered 11, after V lost 5 bases and J lost 4 bases. CDR3 length equals 17 residues. CDR1 is KGHSH, CDR2 LQKENI, per germline. CDR3 amino acids: CASSIRQTSGKYNEQFF. DNA of the CDR3: TGTGCCAGCTCAATACGCCAAACTAGCGGGAAGTACAATGAGCAGTTCTTC. Combining the CDR3 with reference TRBV18 and TRBJ2-1 gives the whole variable domain NAGVMQNPRHLVRRRGQEARLRCSPMKGHSHVYWYRQLPEEGLKFMVYLQKENIIDESGMPKERFSAEFPKEGPSILRIQQVVRGDSAAYFCASSIRQTSGKYNEQFFGPGTRLTVL.

This clonotype was seen more than once but under ten times. The gene calls are TRBV24-1 and TRBJ2-1; 7 bases fit TRBD1. The CDR3 spans 13 residues. Per the germline V gene, CDR1 is KGHDR and CDR2 is SFDVKD. Germline trimming cut 1 base from V and 15 bases from J; bases unmatched to any gene: 8. In DNA, the CDR3 is TGTGCCACCAGTGATTTCATTTCGACAGGGACGTTCTTC. Amino acid sequence: CATSDFISTGTFF.